The clone carrying this T cell receptor (beta chain) was detected only once. The sample originates from a study of CD8+ T cells in alopecia areata. Trimming shortened V by 0 bases and J by 0 bases, and 8 bases separated the two germline ends. Germline assignment: CDR1 SGHRS and CDR2 YFSETQ. CDR3 length equals 15 residues. Extracted RNA was reverse transcribed into cDNA, the sequencing template. The table came from immunoSEQ multiplex PCR; TCRdb's copy has only in-frame clones and leaves some out. The sample contains about 150,000 clones, roughly 48% of which appear only once. The chain carries TRBV5-1 and TRBJ2-3, with a tentative D call TRBD2 (5 bases). The sequence was obtained from a human donor with alopecia areata. The sample consisted of CD4+ T cells sorted from blood. This CDR3 is CASSLEAGSTDTQYF. The CDR3 region has the DNA TGCGCCAGCAGCTTGGAGGCGGGTAGCACAGATACGCAGTATTTT.